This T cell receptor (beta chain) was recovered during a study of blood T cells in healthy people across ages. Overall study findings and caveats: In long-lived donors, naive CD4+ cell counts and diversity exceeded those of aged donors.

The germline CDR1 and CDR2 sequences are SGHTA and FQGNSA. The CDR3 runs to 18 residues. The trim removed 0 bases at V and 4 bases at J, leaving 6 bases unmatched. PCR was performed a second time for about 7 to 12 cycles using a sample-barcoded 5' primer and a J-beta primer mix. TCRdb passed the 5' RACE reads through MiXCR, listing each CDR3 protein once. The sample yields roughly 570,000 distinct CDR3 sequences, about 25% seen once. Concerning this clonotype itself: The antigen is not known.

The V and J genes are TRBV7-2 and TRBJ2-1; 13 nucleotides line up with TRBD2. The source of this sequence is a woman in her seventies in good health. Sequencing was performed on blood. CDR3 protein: CASSLAGLAGAGYNEQFF. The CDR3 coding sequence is TGTGCCAGCAGCTTAGCCGGACTAGCGGGGGCCGGATACAATGAGCAGTTCTTC.